One and the same sample provided the 30 T cell receptor beta chains below, sequenced in a study of blood T cells in healthy people across ages. Combining a sample-barcoded 5' primer with a J-beta primer mix, a second PCR ran for 7 to 11 cycles. TCRdb re-called the 5' RACE reads with MiXCR, one entry per CDR3 protein. In the table there are 630,000 or so distinct CDR3 sequences, roughly 32% of which are singletons. Material for sequencing was blood. These receptors all stem from a woman older than 75 in good health.

This clonotype has ten or more counts. V gene TRBV5-1 combines with J gene TRBJ2-1, with D uncertain. The V and J ends lost 0 bases and 7 bases respectively, with 8 bases between them. Germline V CDR1 and CDR2: SGHRS, YFSETQ. This CDR3 contains 13 residues. The CDR3 reads CASSLESRNEQFF. CDR3 in DNA: TGCGCCAGCAGCTTGGAATCCCGGAATGAGCAGTTCTTC.

This clonotype was recorded at least ten times. At one of its ends the junction is not consistent with the germline gene, which may arise from a read error. The chain combines TRBV6-5 with TRBJ2-5; 7 nucleotides agree with TRBD1. Germline CDR1 MNHEY, CDR2 SVGAGI. The CDR3 is 17 residues long. The CDR3 protein is CASSYYDGQGVEETQYF. The CDR3, as DNA: TGTGCCAGCAGCTACTATGACGGGCAGGGGGTCGAAGAGACCCAGTACTTC.

Many counts were recorded for this clonotype. This chain links TRBV5-1 with TRBJ2-3; 8 positions agree with TRBD1. CDR3 length: 14 amino acids. The V segment lost 5 bases and the J segment 6 bases; nucleotides outside the gene matches: 8. The germline V gene encodes CDR1 SGHRS and CDR2 YFSETQ. This CDR3 reads CASREGQGSDTQYF. CDR3 nucleotide sequence: TGCGCCAGCAGGGAAGGACAGGGAAGCGATACGCAGTATTTT.

In its sample, this clonotype was seen many times. The chain combines TRBV20-1 with TRBJ1-5, with D possibly TRBD1 on 5 matching bases. The CDR3 length is 13 residues. Looked up from germline, CDR1 is DFQATT and CDR2 is SNEGSKA (reference sequence). V lost 3 bases to trimming and J lost 7 bases, with 13 bases between them. The CDR3 loop reads CSASPGVGQPQHF. CDR3 bases: TGCAGTGCTAGTCCGGGGGTAGGACAGCCCCAGCATTTT.

The chain joins TRBV6-6 to TRBJ1-5; 9 bases agree with TRBD1. The CDR3 runs to 15 residues. Germline V CDR1 and CDR2: MNHNY, SVGAGI (reference sequence). The trim removed 7 bases at V and 5 bases at J, leaving 9 bases unmatched. In DNA form, the CDR3 reads TGTGCCAGCATTTCTCGGGGACAGGGTGATCAGCCCCAGCATTTT. The encoded protein is CASISRGQGDQPQHF.

This clonotype was seen at least ten times. The chain links TRBV27 to TRBJ1-2; TRBD1 might be the D (6 bases). Germline-derived CDR1 and CDR2 are MNHEY and SMNVEV (reference sequence). The CDR3 is 13 amino acids. Trimming took off 4 bases at V and 5 bases at J, with 11 bases between the two ends. The CDR3, as DNA: TGTGCCAGCAGTTCCACAGGGCAGTATGGCTACACCTTC. Translation gives CASSSTGQYGYTF.

This clonotype was counted a few times. Here the CDR3 reads CASSQEGSTGAVDETQYF. DNA of the CDR3: TGTGCCAGCAGCCAAGAGGGCAGTACAGGGGCAGTAGATGAGACCCAGTACTTC. The J gene is TRBJ2-5, the V gene TRBV3-1, with 7 bases aligning to TRBD1. Germline assignment: CDR1 LGHDT and CDR2 YNNKEL (reference sequence). The V segment lost 0 bases and the J segment 5 bases; nucleotides outside the gene matches: 15. The CDR3 is 18 amino acids.

This clonotype was recorded at least ten times. The chain joins TRBV27 to TRBJ1-2, with TRBD1 matching 10 bases. V lost 4 bases, J lost 7 bases, and 9 bases stayed unmatched. Germline CDR1 is MNHEY and CDR2 is SMNVEV (reference sequence). The CDR3 consists of 15 residues. The CDR3 loop is CASSSGTGDLIGYTF. Written as DNA, the CDR3 is TGTGCCAGCAGTTCCGGGACAGGGGATCTAATTGGCTACACCTTC.

The table lists this clonotype with many counts. This chain joins TRBV5-6 and TRBJ2-7; TRBD1 matches 12 bases. V lost 3 bases and J lost 5; bases outside the gene matches: 6. The CDR3 is 15 residues long. CDR1 and CDR2 from the germline V gene are SGHDT and YYEEEE. CDR3 DNA sequence: TGTGCCAGCAGCTCCCTCGGGACAGGGGGCCACGAGCAGTACTTC. The encoded protein is CASSSLGTGGHEQYF.

V and J are TRBV4-3 and TRBJ2-5, with TRBD2 identical over 9 bases. There are 17 residues in the CDR3. Germline lookup yields CDR1 LGHNA and CDR2 YSLEER. Trimming at V came to 0 bases and at J to 11 bases, leaving 16 bases not matched to a gene. The CDR3 region is CASSQDPSGGSYNGQYF. The CDR3 coding sequence is TGCGCCAGCAGCCAAGATCCCAGCGGGGGGTCCTACAATGGGCAGTACTTC.

This chain uses TRBV27 with TRBJ1-2; TRBD1 might be the D (5 bases). Germline CDR1 is MNHEY and CDR2 is SMNVEV (reference sequence). The CDR3 sequence is 12 residues long. V was pared by 6 bases and J by 3 bases, with 8 bases between. CDR3 bases: TGTGCCAGCAGAGCAGGGTACTATGGCTACACCTTC. Its translation is CASRAGYYGYTF.

The chain uses TRBV29-1 and TRBJ2-7; 7 nucleotides match TRBD1. CDR3 length: 12 amino acids. The junction had 7 bases not matched to a gene; V was cut back by 5 bases and J by 6 bases. The V gene's germline CDR1 is SQVTM and CDR2 ANQGSEA. CDR3 region: CSVSTGDREQYF. CDR3 bases: TGCAGCGTTAGTACAGGGGATCGCGAGCAGTACTTC.

The chain has TRBV28 and TRBJ1-5; 9 bases align to TRBD1. Germline trimming cut 5 bases from V and 2 bases from J; bases unmatched to any gene: 13. The CDR3 has 18 residues. The germline CDR1 and CDR2 sequences are MDHEN and SYDVKM. The CDR3 DNA follows: TGTGCCAGCAGTAATTACCGGGACAGGGCTAGTGGCAATCAGCCCCAGCATTTT. It translates to CASSNYRDRASGNQPQHF.

This clonotype was detected ten times or more. This sequence joins TRBV5-1 and TRBJ2-7, with 9 bases fitting TRBD1. V shed 5 bases, J shed 5 bases, and the junction held 5 bases outside the gene matches. CDR1 is SGHRS and CDR2 is YFSETQ in the germline V gene. The length of the CDR3 is 13 residues. The DNA of the CDR3 is TGCGCCAGCAGGTCGGGACAGGGAAACGAGCAGTACTTC. The encoded protein is CASRSGQGNEQYF.

The V call is TRBV2, the J call TRBJ2-1, with D hard to call. The CDR3 has 13 amino acids. V was clipped by 7 bases and J by 1 base, with 8 bases between them. The germline V gene encodes CDR1 SNHLY and CDR2 FYNNEI. This chain's CDR3 is CASTPSSYNEQFF. The CDR3, as DNA: TGTGCCAGCACCCCGTCTTCCTACAATGAGCAGTTCTTC.

The CDR3 sequence is CASSIAGTGVPYEQYF. The CDR3, as DNA: TGCGCCAGCAGCATCGCCGGGACAGGAGTACCCTACGAGCAGTACTTC. The genes are TRBV5-1 and TRBJ2-7; 8 positions match TRBD1. V dropped 4 bases and J dropped 2; count of bases not matched to a gene: 11. The CDR3 is made up of 16 amino acids. Germline CDR1 and CDR2: SGHRS and YFSETQ.

Regarding this clonotype: A junction boundary mismatches the germline segment, possibly from a read error. In nucleotides, the CDR3 is TGTGCCAACAGCTTGGGAGCTACAGATACGCAGTATTTT. Translation: CANSLGATDTQYF. J is TRBJ2-3 and V is TRBV5-4; TRBD2 is a possible D gene (5 bases). This CDR3 spans 13 amino acids. Germline V lookup: CDR1 SGHNT, CDR2 YYREEE (reference sequence).

With respect to this clonotype: A much larger clone differs by one base, so this may be a read error. Here the CDR3 reads CASSVAMSSYNEQYF. CDR3 nucleotide sequence: TGTGCCAGCAGCGTAGCTATGAGTTCCTACAATGAGCAGTACTTC. The chain recombines TRBV9 with TRBJ2-1, with D hard to call. The DNA end is a closer match to TRBJ2-7, so the J assignment may be wrong. This CDR3 has 15 amino acids. Per germline, CDR1 SGDLS and CDR2 YYNGEE.

In regard to this clonotype: With a much larger clone just one base away, this may be a read error. The chain combines TRBV15 with TRBJ1-4; D remains ambiguous. This CDR3 has 14 amino acids. Trimming removed 5 bases from V and 3 bases from J, with 10 bases in between. CDR1 and CDR2 from the germline V gene are LNHNV and YYDKDF (reference sequence). DNA of the CDR3: TGTGCCACCAGCCCCGGGTCCGCTAATGAAAAACTGTTTTTT. Translating it yields CATSPGSANEKLFF. The full variable domain, in which reference TRBV15 and TRBJ1-4 provide the parts outside the CDR3, is DAMVIQNPRYQVTQFGKPVTLSCSQTLNHNVMYWYQQKSSQAPKLLFHYYDKDFNNEADTPDNFQSRRPNTSFCFLDIRSPGLGDTAMYLCATSPGSANEKLFFGSGTQLSVL.

To note about this clonotype: Germline and junction disagree at one end, which may indicate a read error. The gene calls are TRBV12-3 or TRBV12-4 and TRBJ2-3, with TRBD2 matching over 9 bases. This CDR3 region has 17 residues. This CDR3 reads CASSFQSGGHSTDAQYF. CDR3 DNA sequence: TGTGCCAGCAGTTTCCAAAGCGGGGGGCATAGCACAGATGCGCAGTATTTT.

CDR3 loop: CASSLWGQVIGYNEQYF. The CDR3 nucleotides read TGTGCCAGCAGCCTGTGGGGACAGGTTATCGGCTACAATGAGCAGTACTTC. The genes are TRBV4-2 and TRBJ2-5; 8 bases align to TRBD1. The CDR3 runs 17 residues. From germline, CDR1 is LGHNA and CDR2 YNFKEQ. With 4 bases clipped from V and 11 bases from J, the junction kept 21 bases outside the gene matches.

This clonotype was counted at least ten times. The chain employs TRBV4-3 and TRBJ2-5, with 7 bases matching TRBD2. The germline CDR1 and CDR2 sequences are LGHNA and YSLEER. J was trimmed by 4 bases and V by 1 base; bases with no gene match: 3. The CDR3 has 14 amino acids. The CDR3 spells CASSQVPGGETQYF. Written as DNA, the CDR3 is TGCGCCAGCAGCCAAGTACCGGGAGGAGAGACCCAGTACTTC.

This clonotype was seen at least ten times. The V call is TRBV27, the J call TRBJ2-1, with 9 bases matching TRBD2. Per germline, CDR1 MNHEY and CDR2 SMNVEV (reference sequence). J lost 10 bases, V lost 4 bases, and 11 bases had no gene match. This CDR3 spans 15 amino acids. The CDR3: CASSSSSGIGREQFF. The CDR3 nucleotides read TGTGCCAGCAGTTCTTCTAGCGGGATAGGTCGAGAGCAGTTCTTC.

The rearrangement joins TRBV18 to TRBJ2-1, with D maybe TRBD2 (6 bases). The CDR3 totals 15 residues. From germline, CDR1 is KGHSH and CDR2 LQKENI. The V end was cut by 5 bases, the J end by 2 bases, with 13 bases between. The CDR3 loop reads CASSSPGGAYNEQFF. For the CDR3, the DNA is TGTGCCAGCTCATCTCCGGGCGGGGCCTACAATGAGCAGTTCTTC.

A remark on this clonotype: This may arise from a read error, as a much more abundant clone is one base away. This sequence joins TRBV7-2 and TRBJ2-5; tentative D call: TRBD1 (6 bases). V shed 8 bases and J shed 1 base, with 14 bases lying between them. Per germline, CDR1 SGHTA and CDR2 FQGNSA. This CDR3 region has 14 residues. This chain's CDR3 is CASGPWTAQETQYF. Written as DNA, the CDR3 is TGTGCCAGCGGCCCGTGGACAGCCCAAGAGACCCAGTACTTC.

This chain connects TRBV6-6 to TRBJ2-7; D unclear. The CDR3 is made up of 14 amino acids. Between the trimmed V and J ends, which lost 4 bases and 2 bases, there was a span of 12 bases. Per germline, CDR1 MNHNY and CDR2 SVGAGI (reference sequence). Here the CDR3 reads CASSFQDLTYEQYF. The CDR3 DNA sequence: TGTGCCAGCAGTTTTCAAGACCTTACCTACGAGCAGTACTTC.

This clonotype was recorded at least ten times. V usage is TRBV2 and J usage is TRBJ1-6; D is perhaps TRBD1 (5 bases). V was cut by 6 bases and J by 10 bases, with 16 bases left in between. The CDR3 is 14 residues long. Per the germline V gene, CDR1 is SNHLY and CDR2 is FYNNEI. The CDR3 DNA sequence: TGTGCCAGCAGCACCCAGGGTGGAGAGTCACCCCTCCACTTT. Its protein product is CASSTQGGESPLHF.

This chain joins TRBV7-2 and TRBJ2-1; D possibly corresponds to TRBD1 (5 bases). CDR1 SGHTA and CDR2 FQGNSA come from the germline V gene. CDR3 length: 15 residues. Trimming took off 5 bases at V and 4 bases at J, with 15 bases between the two ends. CDR3 loop: CASSPLTVGYNEQFF. The CDR3 DNA is TGTGCCAGCAGCCCTTTGACAGTAGGGTACAATGAGCAGTTCTTC. The variable domain in full, completed from reference TRBV7-2 and TRBJ2-1, reads GAGVSQSPSNKVTEKGKDVELRCDPISGHTALYWYRQSLGQGLEFLIYFQGNSAPDKSGLPSDRFSAERTGGSVSTLTIQRTQQEDSAVYLCASSPLTVGYNEQFFGPGTRLTVL.

In regard to this clonotype: A read error may be the cause here, since a much bigger clone is one base away. The V and J genes are TRBV6-5 and TRBJ2-4, with a possible D match to TRBD2 (5 bases). Gene TRBJ2-7 matches the end of the DNA better, so the J call may be wrong. CDR1 is MNHEY, CDR2 SVGAGI, per germline. CDR3 length: 13 amino acids. The CDR3 protein is CASSYTGFYEQYF. In DNA, the CDR3 is TGTGCCAGCAGTTACACGGGGTTTTACGAGCAGTACTTC.

Many counts were recorded for this clonotype. The chain employs TRBV12-3 or TRBV12-4 and TRBJ2-7; D remains unclear. The V gene lost 8 bases and the J gene lost 3 bases, with 14 bases spanning the gap. CDR3 size: 13 residues. The CDR3 sequence: CASLLGVDYEQYF. The CDR3 DNA sequence: TGTGCCAGCCTACTTGGGGTGGACTACGAGCAGTACTTC.